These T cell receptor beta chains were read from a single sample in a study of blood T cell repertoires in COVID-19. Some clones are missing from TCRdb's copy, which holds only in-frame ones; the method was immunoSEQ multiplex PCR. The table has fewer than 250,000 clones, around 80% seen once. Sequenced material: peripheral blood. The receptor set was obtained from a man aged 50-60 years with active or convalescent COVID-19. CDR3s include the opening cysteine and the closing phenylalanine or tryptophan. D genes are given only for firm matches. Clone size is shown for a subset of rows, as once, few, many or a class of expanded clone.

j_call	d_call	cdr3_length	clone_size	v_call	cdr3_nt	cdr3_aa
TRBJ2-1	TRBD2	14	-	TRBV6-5	TGTGCCAGCAGTTACCGTGGGAGGGGACCCCGGCAGTTCTTC	CASSYRGRGPRQFF
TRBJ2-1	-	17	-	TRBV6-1	TGTGCCAGCAGTGAAGGGTTTGATGGGAGGTCCTACAATGAGCAGTTCTTC	CASSEGFDGRSYNEQFF
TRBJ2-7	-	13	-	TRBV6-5	TGTGCCAGCAGTTACTCGATCATGAGGGAGCAGTACTTC	CASSYSIMREQYF
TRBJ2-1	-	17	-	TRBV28	TGTGCCAGCAGATCACCCGGTAGTAGCGGACGATACAATGAGCAGTTCTTC	CASRSPGSSGRYNEQFF
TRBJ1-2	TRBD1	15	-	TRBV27	TGTGCCAGCAGTCCGTCCCGGGACAGGGGTCTCGGCTACACCTTC	CASSPSRDRGLGYTF
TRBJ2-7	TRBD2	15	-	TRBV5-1	TGCGCCAGCAGCTTGGCCGCTAGCGGTACCTACGAGCAGTACTTC	CASSLAASGTYEQYF
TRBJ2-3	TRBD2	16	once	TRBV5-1	TGCGCCAGCAGCCCCGGACTAGCGGGGTACACAGATACGCAGTATTTT	CASSPGLAGYTDTQYF
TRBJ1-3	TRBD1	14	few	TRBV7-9	TGTGCCAGCAGCTTAAATGCCCTAGGGACAGGCATATATTTT	CASSLNALGTGIYF
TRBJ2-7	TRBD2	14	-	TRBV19	TGTGCCAGTAGTACAACACTAGCGGGAGGGGAGCAGTACTTC	CASSTTLAGGEQYF
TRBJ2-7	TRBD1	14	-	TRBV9	TGTGCCAGCAGCCCGGACAGGGGCCTCTACGAGCAGTACTTC	CASSPDRGLYEQYF
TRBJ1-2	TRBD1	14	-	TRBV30	TGTGCCTGGAGTGTAGTCAGGGGGCTTAATGGCTACACCTTC	CAWSVVRGLNGYTF
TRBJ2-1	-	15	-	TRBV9	TGTGCCAGCAGCGTAGATGGCAGTGAGGTTAATGAGCAGTTCTTC	CASSVDGSEVNEQFF
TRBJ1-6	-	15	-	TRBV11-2	TGTGCCAGCAGCTTAGAGGCAAGCGGAATTTCACCCCTCCACTTT	CASSLEASGISPLHF
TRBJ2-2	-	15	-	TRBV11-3	TGTGCCAGCAGCCTTGACAGCTTGAACACCGGGGAGCTGTTTTTT	CASSLDSLNTGELFF
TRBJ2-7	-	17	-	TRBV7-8	TGTGCCAGCAGCTTAGCGCCGATCAGACAGGCCTCCTACGAGCAGTACTTC	CASSLAPIRQASYEQYF